This T cell receptor (beta chain) was documented in a study of T cell responses to AZD1222 COVID-19 vaccine. Study-wide context: The study pooled second doses at about 4 or about 12 weeks.

In regard to this clone: No antigen is known for it.

TCRdb's copy holds only in-frame clones and misses some; the assay was immunoSEQ multiplex PCR. The profile shows more than 110,000 clones, about 91% of them singletons. CDR3 length: 17 amino acids. CDR1 and CDR2 (germline): LNHDA, SQIVND (reference sequence). Trimming stripped 3 bases from V and 3 bases from J, with 18 bases between. Overall study results and limits: Spike-specific TCR repertoires showed rising breadth and depth after two AZD1222 doses.

The source was peripheral blood, collected on day 0 of AZD1222 vaccination. The genes are TRBV19 and TRBJ2-1, with D tentatively TRBD2 (7 bases). This sequence originates from an adult in good health. CDR3 region: CASSIRGAVNIYNEQFF. The CDR3 DNA reads TGTGCCAGTAGTATCCGGGGGGCGGTAAACATCTACAATGAGCAGTTCTTC.